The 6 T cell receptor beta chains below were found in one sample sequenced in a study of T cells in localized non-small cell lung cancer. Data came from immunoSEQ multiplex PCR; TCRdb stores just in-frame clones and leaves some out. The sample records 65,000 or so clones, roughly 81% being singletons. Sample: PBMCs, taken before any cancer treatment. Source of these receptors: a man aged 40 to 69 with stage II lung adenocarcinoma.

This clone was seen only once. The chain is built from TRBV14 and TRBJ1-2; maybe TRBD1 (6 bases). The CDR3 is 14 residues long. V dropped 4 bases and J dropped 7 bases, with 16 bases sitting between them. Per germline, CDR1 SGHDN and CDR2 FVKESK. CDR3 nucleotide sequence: TGTGCCAGCAGCCCCTTGGGAGGGGGTGGTGGCTACACCTTC. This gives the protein CASSPLGGGGGYTF.

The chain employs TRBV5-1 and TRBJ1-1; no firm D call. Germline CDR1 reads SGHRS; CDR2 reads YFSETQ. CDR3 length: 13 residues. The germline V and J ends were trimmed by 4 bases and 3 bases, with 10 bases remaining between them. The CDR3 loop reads CASSPREHTEAFF. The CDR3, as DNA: TGCGCCAGCAGCCCAAGGGAGCACACTGAAGCTTTCTTT.

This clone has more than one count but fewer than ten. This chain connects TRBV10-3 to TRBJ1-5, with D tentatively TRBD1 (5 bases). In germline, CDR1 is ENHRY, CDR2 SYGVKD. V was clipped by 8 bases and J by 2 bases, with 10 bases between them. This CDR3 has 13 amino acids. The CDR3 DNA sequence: TGTGCCATCCACGGGGGGGGCAATCAGCCCCAGCATTTT. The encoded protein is CAIHGGGNQPQHF.

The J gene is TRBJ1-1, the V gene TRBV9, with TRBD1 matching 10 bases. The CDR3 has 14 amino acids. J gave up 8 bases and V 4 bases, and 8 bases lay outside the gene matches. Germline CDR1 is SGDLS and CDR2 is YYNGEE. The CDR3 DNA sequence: TGTGCCAGCAGCCCAGAAGACAGGGGGCAGGAAGCTTTCTTT. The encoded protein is CASSPEDRGQEAFF.

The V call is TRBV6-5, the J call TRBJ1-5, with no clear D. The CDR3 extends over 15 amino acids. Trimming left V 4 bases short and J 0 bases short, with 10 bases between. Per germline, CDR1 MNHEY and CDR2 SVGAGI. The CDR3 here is CASSSRGDSNQPQHF. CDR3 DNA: TGTGCCAGCAGTTCCAGAGGAGATAGCAATCAGCCCCAGCATTTT.

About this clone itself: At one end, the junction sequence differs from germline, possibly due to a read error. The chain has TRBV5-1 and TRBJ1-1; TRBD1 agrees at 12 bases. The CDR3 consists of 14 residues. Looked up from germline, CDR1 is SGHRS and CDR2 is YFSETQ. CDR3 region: CASRLGQGASEAFF. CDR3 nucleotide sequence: TGCGCCAGCAGGTTGGGACAGGGGGCCTCTGAAGCTTTCTTT.